The next 23 T cell receptor beta chains were all read from a single sample in a study of cytomegalovirus exposure and HLA in healthy donors. 60 Vbeta and 13 Jbeta primers were used in PCR. TCRdb keeps only in-frame clones here, not all; method: immunoSEQ multiplex PCR. The sample contains around 150,000 clones, approximately 80% of which appear only once. The sample taken for sequencing was PBMCs. All receptors derive from a boy aged 2 to 9 in good health and CMV-seronegative.

V is TRBV11-3 and J is TRBJ1-6; 8 positions match TRBD1. Germline CDR1 is SGHNT and CDR2 is YENEEA. With V trimmed by 3 bases and J by 9 bases, 7 bases remained unmatched. The CDR3 consists of 15 residues. The CDR3 coding sequence is TGTGCCAGCAGCTTGGCGACAGGGGCTGGTTCACCCCTCCACTTT. It specifies CASSLATGAGSPLHF.

This rearrangement joins TRBV30 to TRBJ2-5, with a tentative D call TRBD2 (6 bases). The J call may be mistaken, given a closer DNA end match to TRBJ2-7. This CDR3 contains 17 residues. Germline V gives CDR1 GTSNPN, CDR2 SVGIG (reference sequence). The CDR3 bases are TGTGCCTGGAGTCCCACACACGCGGGGCCCGTTCCCAACGAGCAGTACTTC. As protein: CAWSPTHAGPVPNEQYF.

This chain uses TRBV6-1 with TRBJ1-1; D is perhaps TRBD1 (5 bases). Trimming took off 7 bases at V and 4 bases at J, with 16 bases between the two ends. Germline-derived CDR1 and CDR2 are MNHNS and SASEGT. This CDR3 contains 14 residues. This chain's CDR3 is CASTTSGGFTEAFF. The CDR3 nucleotides read TGTGCCAGCACTACCAGCGGGGGTTTCACTGAAGCTTTCTTT.

This clone was seen once. This chain connects TRBV11-3 to TRBJ2-7; the match to TRBD1 covers 10 bases. Unmatched junction bases numbered 4, after V lost 0 bases and J lost 2 bases. Germline-derived CDR1 and CDR2 are SGHNT and YENEEA. The length of the CDR3 is 16 residues. The CDR3 reads CASSLDVGQGTYEQYF. CDR3 bases: TGTGCCAGCAGCTTAGATGTGGGACAGGGGACCTACGAGCAGTACTTC.

The J gene is TRBJ2-3, the V gene TRBV9; D gene unclear. CDR3 length: 16 residues. V was trimmed by 1 base and J by 0 bases, leaving 12 bases between them. Germline V gene data show CDR1 as SGDLS and CDR2 as YYNGEE. The CDR3 sequence: CASSVTERHSTDTQYF. CDR3 nucleotide sequence: TGTGCCAGCAGCGTAACCGAGCGCCATAGCACAGATACGCAGTATTTT.

V and J are TRBV27 and TRBJ1-6, with D tentatively TRBD1 (5 bases). Per the germline V gene, CDR1 is MNHEY and CDR2 is SMNVEV (reference sequence). Trimming took off 4 bases at V and 9 bases at J, with 13 bases between the two ends. The CDR3 covers 14 residues. The CDR3 coding sequence is TGTGCCAGCAGTTCACCAGGGTACAGTTCACCCCTCCACTTT. Its translation: CASSSPGYSSPLHF.

The genes are TRBV5-4 and TRBJ2-5; 9 bases align to TRBD2. Trimming took 0 bases from V and 4 from J; bases not matched to a gene: 4. Germline lookup yields CDR1 SGHNT and CDR2 YYREEE (reference sequence). The CDR3 is made up of 15 amino acids. The CDR3 here is CASSLVAGDRETQYF. For the CDR3, the DNA is TGTGCCAGCAGCTTGGTAGCGGGAGATCGAGAGACCCAGTACTTC.

This rearrangement joins TRBV29-1 to TRBJ2-7; D may be TRBD1 (5 bases). The CDR3 loop spans 11 amino acids. Trimming removed 4 bases from V and 8 bases from J, with 12 bases in between. Germline assignment: CDR1 SQVTM and CDR2 ANQGSEA. The CDR3 DNA reads TGCAGCGTTGGGGGCCGGTTGCAGCAGTACTTC. The encoded protein is CSVGGRLQQYF.

This clone came up a few times. The V gene is TRBV27, the J gene TRBJ2-1; perhaps TRBD2 as D (6 bases). V was clipped by 2 bases and J by 4 bases, with 12 bases between them. Germline V gene lookup returns CDR1 MNHEY and CDR2 SMNVEV (reference sequence). The CDR3 has 15 residues. This CDR3 is CASSLAGMVYNEQFF. For the CDR3, the DNA is TGTGCCAGCAGTTTAGCGGGGATGGTATACAATGAGCAGTTCTTC.

This clone has more than one count but fewer than ten. V is TRBV4-1 and J is TRBJ2-1; D uncertain. Trimming pared 4 bases from V and 5 bases from J, leaving 9 bases between. This CDR3 is built from 13 residues. Looked up from germline, CDR1 is MGHRA and CDR2 is YSYEKL. The DNA of the CDR3 is TGCGCCAGCAGCCTCAGATTGGACAATGAGCAGTTCTTC. The encoded protein is CASSLRLDNEQFF.

The chain has TRBV5-1 and TRBJ2-1, with D unclear. Trimming removed 0 bases at V and 9 bases at J, with 10 bases between. The CDR3 has 13 amino acids. Germline lookup yields CDR1 SGHRS and CDR2 YFSETQ. The chain's CDR3 is CASSLASRGEQFF. The CDR3 nucleotides read TGCGCCAGCAGCTTGGCTAGTAGAGGTGAGCAGTTCTTC.

The chain links TRBV4-2 to TRBJ1-3, with D tentatively TRBD1 (5 bases). This CDR3 has 14 residues. Germline CDR1 and CDR2: LGHNA and YNFKEQ. V lost 0 bases to trimming and J lost 7 bases, with 10 bases between them. The CDR3 is CASSQEEEGNTIYF. For the CDR3, the DNA is TGTGCCAGCAGCCAAGAGGAGGAGGGGAACACCATATATTTT.

The rearrangement uses TRBV4-3 and TRBJ2-7, with D tentatively TRBD2 (5 bases). From germline, CDR1 is LGHNA and CDR2 YSLEER. Trimming took 0 bases from V and 0 from J, leaving 9 bases between them. This CDR3 spans 15 amino acids. DNA for the CDR3: TGCGCCAGCAGCCAAGATCTAACTAGCTCCTACGAGCAGTACTTC. Protein product: CASSQDLTSSYEQYF.

This chain uses TRBV5-1 with TRBJ2-5; the match to TRBD2 covers 13 bases. The CDR3 extends over 16 amino acids. Germline lookup yields CDR1 SGHRS and CDR2 YFSETQ. V trimming: 3 bases; J trimming: 1 base; junction bases outside the gene matches: 3. The CDR3 sequence: CASSSGLAGRQETQYF. In DNA, the CDR3 is TGCGCCAGCAGCTCGGGACTAGCGGGACGCCAAGAGACCCAGTACTTC.

The CDR3 here is CASSILAGREQYF. The DNA of the CDR3 is TGTGCCAGCAGCATATTAGCGGGGCGCGAGCAGTACTTC. V gene TRBV2 combines with J gene TRBJ2-7; 8 bases align to TRBD2. Germline-derived CDR1 and CDR2 are SNHLY and FYNNEI. The CDR3 has 13 residues. The V segment lost 6 bases and the J segment 6 bases; nucleotides outside the gene matches: 7.

This clone has a handful of counts. The rearrangement uses TRBV9 and TRBJ2-3, with D possibly TRBD2 on 5 matching bases. CDR1 SGDLS and CDR2 YYNGEE come from the germline V gene. The CDR3 loop spans 15 amino acids. Trimming took off 4 bases at V and 0 bases at J, with 12 bases between the two ends. Here the CDR3 reads CASSPRTGSTDTQYF. In DNA, the CDR3 is TGTGCCAGCAGCCCCCGGACTGGGAGCACAGATACGCAGTATTTT. The variable domain in full, with the rest retrieved from reference TRBV9 and TRBJ2-3, is DSGVTQTPKHLITATGQRVTLRCSPRSGDLSVYWYQQSLDQGLQFLIQYYNGEERAKGNILERFSAQQFPDLHSELNLSSLELGDSALYFCASSPRTGSTDTQYFGPGTRLTVL.

V and J are TRBV4-2 and TRBJ2-7; D is possibly TRBD2 (6 bases). V shed 1 base and J shed 3 bases, with 16 bases lying between them. This CDR3 region has 16 residues. Germline V CDR1 and CDR2: LGHNA, YNFKEQ. CDR3: CASSQADGGSIYEQYF. The DNA of the CDR3 is TGTGCCAGCAGCCAAGCTGACGGGGGTAGTATCTACGAGCAGTACTTC.

This chain links TRBV18 with TRBJ1-1; tentative D call: TRBD1 (5 bases). V was pared by 3 bases and J by 5 bases, with 16 bases between. CDR3 size: 15 residues. CDR1 is KGHSH and CDR2 is LQKENI in the germline V gene. CDR3: CASSPSLTEPTEAFF. In DNA, the CDR3 is TGTGCCAGCTCACCGTCCCTGACAGAGCCTACTGAAGCTTTCTTT.

The rearrangement uses TRBV6-6 and TRBJ2-1; D may be TRBD1 (6 bases). The ends were cut back, 2 bases at V and 6 bases at J, with 14 bases in the middle. CDR1 and CDR2 from the germline V gene are MNHNY and SVGAGI (reference sequence). This CDR3 region has 15 residues. In DNA, the CDR3 is TGTGCCAGCAGTTACAGTCCCGACAGGCCCAATGAGCAGTTCTTC. Protein product: CASSYSPDRPNEQFF.

A single count supports this clone. This chain uses TRBV27 with TRBJ2-1; 8 positions match TRBD2. The CDR3 consists of 17 residues. J gave up 3 bases and V 5 bases, and 12 bases lay outside the gene matches. Germline V CDR1 and CDR2: MNHEY, SMNVEV (reference sequence). The CDR3 coding sequence is TGTGCCAGCAGTGGGGTCCCGGGGGGGCCCTACTACAATGAGCAGTTCTTC. This sequence encodes CASSGVPGGPYYNEQFF.

The chain carries TRBV5-3 and TRBJ2-1; D remains unclear. TRBV5-3 qualifies as an ORF whose function is uncertain. The CDR3 loop spans 17 amino acids. The V end was cut by 1 base, the J end by 7 bases, with 21 bases between. The CDR3: CARSLSGELVWWNEQFF. For the CDR3, the DNA is TGTGCCAGAAGCTTGAGTGGTGAGCTGGTTTGGTGGAATGAGCAGTTCTTC.

V and J are TRBV6-6 and TRBJ1-2; the D is unclear. This CDR3 has 13 residues. Germline V gene sequence: CDR1 MNHNY, CDR2 SVGAGI (reference sequence). Trimming removed 7 bases from V and 4 bases from J, with 13 bases in between. The CDR3 region has the DNA TGTGCCAGCACCCAGGAGGGTGTCTATGGCTACACCTTC. Amino acid sequence: CASTQEGVYGYTF.

This chain connects TRBV6-1 to TRBJ2-5, with TRBD2 as a possible D gene (6 bases). The length of the CDR3 is 13 residues. CDR1 and CDR2 (germline): MNHNS, SASEGT. V shed 2 bases and J shed 10 bases, with 14 bases lying between them. The CDR3 region has the DNA TGTGCCAGCAGTGAAATCCTAGCCGGGGGCCAGTACTTC. It yields the protein CASSEILAGGQYF.